This TCR beta chain was captured by sequencing in a study of blood T cells in healthy people across ages. General study points: Higher diversity and more naive CD4+ cells were features of long-lived donors, compared to aged donors. Changes in expanded clonotypes were possibly confounded, as the CMV status of donors was unknown. Strongly correlated with naive T cell percentage was TCR beta diversity.

Primed by a sample-barcoded 5' primer and a J-beta primer mix, a second PCR proceeded for 7 to 11 cycles. TCRdb analysed the 5' RACE reads with MiXCR anew, one entry per CDR3 protein. Here the sample spans around 870,000 distinct CDR3 sequences, under 35% being singletons. This clonotype came up many times. The antigen is not known. Germline V gives CDR1 SEHNR, CDR2 FQNEAQ (reference sequence). This CDR3 region has 17 residues. V dropped 0 bases and J dropped 3 bases, with 17 bases sitting between them. The V gene is TRBV7-9, the J gene TRBJ2-5; TRBD2 is a possible D gene (6 bases). The TCR sequence derives from a woman of 80 years or more in good health. Sequenced material: blood. Here the CDR3 reads CASSLAPRGGPKETQYF. CDR3 sequence (DNA): TGTGCCAGCAGCTTAGCGCCCCGGGGAGGACCTAAAGAGACCCAGTACTTC.